These 26 T cell receptor beta chains were sequenced from one sample in a study of blood T cells in healthy people across ages. Combining a sample-barcoded 5' primer with a J-beta primer mix, a second PCR ran for roughly 6 to 11 cycles. Each CDR3 protein gets one entry after TCRdb re-called the 5' RACE reads with MiXCR. Seen here are roughly 1,500,000 distinct CDR3 sequences, roughly 32% observed once, and the top ten hold roughly 12%. The sequencing sample was made of blood. These receptors originate from a young woman in good health.

This clonotype was counted a few times. A clone one base away is much larger, so this may be a read error. The chain has TRBV20-1 and TRBJ1-1; D is ambiguous. Germline V CDR1 and CDR2: DFQATT, SNEGSKA (reference sequence). The V and J ends lost 0 bases and 6 bases respectively, with 2 bases between them. The CDR3 loop spans 10 amino acids. CDR3 sequence reads: CSARDSEAFF. CDR3 in DNA: TGCAGTGCTAGAGATTCTGAAGCTTTCTTT.

A few counts support this clonotype. J is TRBJ2-5 and V is TRBV7-9, with 14 nucleotides matching TRBD2. V trimming: 4 bases; J trimming: 5 bases; junction bases outside the gene matches: 9. In germline, CDR1 is SEHNR, CDR2 FQNEAQ (reference sequence). This CDR3 contains 17 residues. The chain's CDR3 is CASSSGLAGVLGETQYF. The CDR3 DNA reads as TGTGCCAGCAGCTCGGGACTAGCGGGGGTGCTGGGGGAGACCCAGTACTTC.

A few counts support this clonotype. The chain links TRBV29-1 to TRBJ2-7; D is perhaps TRBD1 or TRBD2 (5 bases each). Germline CDR1 SQVTM, CDR2 ANQGSEA. This CDR3 contains 13 residues. V was cut by 4 bases and J by 0 bases, with 10 bases left in between. CDR3 protein: CSVGGRHSYEQYF. The DNA of the CDR3 is TGCAGCGTTGGGGGACGGCACTCCTACGAGCAGTACTTC.

This clonotype came up a few times. This sequence joins TRBV11-2 and TRBJ2-3; D assignment may be TRBD1 or TRBD2 (5 bases each). Trimming removed 2 bases from V and 7 bases from J, with 16 bases in between. Germline CDR1 and CDR2: SGHAT and FQNNGV. This CDR3 is built from 15 residues. The CDR3 region has the DNA TGTGCCAGCAGCTTACTTCCGGGACCCCCTCATACGCAGTATTTT. This sequence encodes CASSLLPGPPHTQYF.

This clonotype was seen a handful of times. The CDR3 region has the DNA TGTGCCAGCAGTCCCGTCGGTGGCGCGGGAGGGCCGTATGAGCAGTTCTTC. It translates to CASSPVGGAGGPYEQFF. This sequence joins TRBV28 and TRBJ2-1; TRBD2 matches at 9 bases. Germline CDR1 and CDR2: MDHEN and SYDVKM. Trimming cost V 5 bases and J 8 bases; bases outside gene matches: 16. CDR3 size: 17 residues.

Ten or more counts support this clonotype. J is TRBJ2-5 and V is TRBV28; 8 bases match TRBD1. Unmatched junction bases numbered 8, after V lost 3 bases and J lost 2 bases. CDR3 length equals 16 residues. Germline values: CDR1 MDHEN, CDR2 SYDVKM. This chain's CDR3 is CASSLSPTGEQETQYF. CDR3 DNA sequence: TGTGCCAGCAGTTTGAGTCCGACAGGGGAGCAAGAGACCCAGTACTTC.

In this sample, this clonotype turned up a few times. The V gene is TRBV20-1, the J gene TRBJ2-3; D not resolved. V shed 0 bases and J shed 2 bases, with 9 bases lying between them. Germline CDR1 DFQATT, CDR2 SNEGSKA (reference sequence). This CDR3 region has 14 residues. This chain's CDR3 is CSARESRSTDTQYF. The CDR3 nucleotides read TGCAGTGCTAGAGAGTCTCGATCCACAGATACGCAGTATTTT.

The table lists this clonotype with a few counts. The CDR3 spells CASSQDGFGANEQFF. For the CDR3, the DNA is TGTGCCAGCAGCCAAGATGGGTTTGGGGCCAATGAGCAGTTCTTC. This chain links TRBV3-1 with TRBJ2-1, with D possibly being TRBD1 (5 bases). The CDR3 length is 15 residues. Between the trimmed V and J ends, which lost 0 bases and 6 bases, there was a span of 12 bases. Germline values: CDR1 LGHDT, CDR2 YNNKEL (reference sequence).

This clonotype was counted a few times. The chain links TRBV20-1 to TRBJ2-3, with TRBD1 identical over 7 bases. Germline-derived CDR1 and CDR2 are DFQATT and SNEGSKA (reference sequence). Losses at the gene ends were 0 bases for V and 1 base for J; bases not matched to a gene: 7. This CDR3 comprises 16 residues. The CDR3 region has the DNA TGCAGTGCTAGAGATCTAGGCGGACAGGGCACAGATACGCAGTATTTT. It codes for CSARDLGGQGTDTQYF.

As DNA, the CDR3 is TGCGCCAGCAGCTGGGCCGGGACTCTGGCCGGAGGCACCGGGGAGCTGTTTTTT. This encodes CASSWAGTLAGGTGELFF. V and J are TRBV5-1 and TRBJ2-2, with D tentatively TRBD2 (6 bases). This CDR3 has 18 amino acids. Between the trimmed V and J ends, which lost 3 bases and 4 bases, there was a span of 22 bases. Germline V lookup: CDR1 SGHRS, CDR2 YFSETQ.

The J gene is TRBJ2-5, the V gene TRBV20-1; 10 bases align to TRBD2. The V gene end was trimmed by 5 bases and the J gene end by 5 bases; junction bases not matched to a gene: 17. This CDR3 contains 17 residues. CDR1 DFQATT and CDR2 SNEGSKA come from the germline V gene (reference sequence). CDR3 loop: CSAGWDRYFSGGETQYF. In DNA form, the CDR3 reads TGCAGTGCTGGCTGGGACCGCTATTTTAGCGGGGGGGAGACCCAGTACTTC.

Worth noting for this clonotype: Likely a read error: the CDR3 ends without its conserved phenylalanine or tryptophan. This rearrangement joins TRBV28 to TRBJ2-7, with 9 bases identical to TRBD1. J was trimmed by 4 bases and V by 7 bases; bases with no gene match: 8. There are 14 residues in the CDR3. Germline V gives CDR1 MDHEN, CDR2 SYDVKM. CDR3 bases: TGTGCCAGCAATATGGACAGGGGAGGGTACGAGCAGTACTCC. Translating it yields CASNMDRGGYEQYS.

This clonotype has a count of ten or more. This chain links TRBV29-1 with TRBJ2-1, with 8 bases identical to TRBD2. J lost 14 bases, V lost 7 bases, and 13 bases had no gene match. Germline values: CDR1 SQVTM, CDR2 ANQGSEA. The CDR3 consists of 12 residues. The CDR3 loop is CSGRVGGALEFF. In DNA, the CDR3 is TGCAGCGGACGAGTCGGGGGGGCTTTAGAGTTCTTC.

The chain uses TRBV4-1 and TRBJ2-5; 9 nucleotides agree with TRBD1. The CDR3 sequence is 16 residues long. V lost 3 bases to trimming and J lost 5 bases; unmatched junction nucleotides: 10. The V gene's germline CDR1 is MGHRA and CDR2 YSYEKL. CDR3 in amino acids: CASSHRQGERQETQYF. The CDR3 coding sequence is TGCGCCAGCAGCCATCGACAGGGGGAACGACAGGAGACCCAGTACTTC.

V and J are TRBV28 and TRBJ2-5; 7 bases are shared with TRBD2. Germline values: CDR1 MDHEN, CDR2 SYDVKM. V was clipped by 6 bases and J by 0 bases; unmatched bases: 10. The CDR3 length is 16 residues. The CDR3 spells CASRGGGAPYQETQYF. CDR3 sequence (DNA): TGTGCCAGCAGGGGGGGAGGGGCGCCGTACCAAGAGACCCAGTACTTC. The full variable domain, in which reference TRBV28 and TRBJ2-5 provide the parts outside the CDR3, is DVKVTQSSRYLVKRTGEKVFLECVQDMDHENMFWYRQDPGLGLRLIYFSYDVKMKEKGDIPEGYSVSREKKERFSLILESASTNQTSMYLCASRGGGAPYQETQYFGPGTRLLVL.

CDR3 coding DNA: TGTGCCAGCAGCCCTCAAGCGGGAGGGCCGAACACCGGGGAGCTGTTTTTT. It specifies CASSPQAGGPNTGELFF. The chain employs TRBV7-3 and TRBJ2-2; 10 bases match TRBD2. This CDR3 contains 17 residues. V dropped 5 bases and J dropped 0; count of bases not matched to a gene: 6. Germline V lookup: CDR1 SGHTA, CDR2 FQGTGA.

The rearrangement uses TRBV5-1 and TRBJ2-1; tentatively, D is TRBD1 or TRBD2 (5 bases each). CDR1 and CDR2 (germline): SGHRS, YFSETQ. The CDR3 covers 15 residues. V lost 0 bases to trimming and J lost 7 bases, with 14 bases between them. The CDR3 bases are TGCGCCAGCAGCTTGGGAGGGGATCACTGGAATGAGCAGTTCTTC. Its translation is CASSLGGDHWNEQFF.

This clonotype was picked up many times. CDR3: CASSYTQGWDEQYF. For the CDR3, the DNA is TGTGCCAGCAGTTATACCCAGGGGTGGGACGAGCAGTACTTC. This sequence joins TRBV6-2 or TRBV6-3 and TRBJ2-7, with D maybe TRBD1 (6 bases). V lost 3 bases and J 5 bases, leaving 14 bases between the germline ends. The germline gives CDR1 MNHEY, CDR2 SVGEGT. The CDR3 loop spans 14 amino acids.

The CDR3 sequence is CASTRRTDNSPLHF. The CDR3 nucleotides are TGTGCCAGCACACGGCGGACAGACAATTCACCCCTCCACTTT. V gene TRBV6-6 combines with J gene TRBJ1-6; D perhaps matches TRBD1 (6 bases). The CDR3 is made up of 14 amino acids. CDR1 and CDR2 from the germline V gene are MNHNY and SVGAGI (reference sequence). Trimming stripped 7 bases from V and 7 bases from J, with 14 bases between.

In this sample, this clonotype turned up many times. This chain connects TRBV20-1 to TRBJ2-1; 7 bases agree with TRBD2. CDR1 and CDR2 (germline): DFQATT, SNEGSKA (reference sequence). J gave up 7 bases and V 6 bases, and 12 bases lay outside the gene matches. CDR3 length: 14 amino acids. DNA for the CDR3: TGCAGTGCCCGGCGGGAGTTTAAAAGGAATGAGCAGTTCTTC. Its protein is CSARREFKRNEQFF.

This clonotype has a handful of counts. V gene TRBV11-2 combines with J gene TRBJ2-3; 10 positions agree with TRBD2. V was clipped by 3 bases and J by 9 bases; unmatched bases: 9. CDR3 length equals 15 residues. From germline, CDR1 is SGHAT and CDR2 FQNNGV. The CDR3 region has the DNA TGTGCCAGCAGCTTTTTTACTAGCGGGACTCCCACGCAGTATTTT. This encodes CASSFFTSGTPTQYF.

This clonotype came up a few times. V gene TRBV10-3 combines with J gene TRBJ2-7; tentative D call: TRBD1 (5 bases). From germline, CDR1 is ENHRY and CDR2 SYGVKD. V gave up 3 bases and J gave up 3 bases, with 12 bases separating them. The CDR3 is 14 residues long. CDR3 coding DNA: TGTGCCATCAGTGACGCTGGGGCCAACTACGAGCAGTACTTC. Protein: CAISDAGANYEQYF.

This clonotype has a handful of counts. The chain carries TRBV7-2 and TRBJ2-4; D possibly uses TRBD1 or TRBD2 (5 bases each). The CDR3 has 16 amino acids. In germline, CDR1 is SGHTA, CDR2 FQGNSA. Trimming removed 0 bases at V and 3 bases at J, with 12 bases between. The CDR3 nucleotides are TGTGCCAGCAGCTTAGCTCCGATGAGGGGCAAAAACATTCAGTACTTC. Protein: CASSLAPMRGKNIQYF.

The rearrangement uses TRBV30 and TRBJ2-2; 7 bases agree with TRBD1. J lost 5 bases, V lost 3 bases, and 6 bases had no gene match. Germline values: CDR1 GTSNPN, CDR2 SVGIG (reference sequence). This CDR3 has 14 amino acids. CDR3 coding DNA: TGTGCCTGGAGGCTGGACAGGAGGACCGGGGAGCTGTTTTTT. Translated: CAWRLDRRTGELFF. The full variable domain, rest sourced from reference TRBV30 and TRBJ2-2, is SQTIHQWPATLVQPVGSPLSLECTVEGTSNPNLYWYRQAAGRGLQLLFYSVGIGQISSEVPQNLSASRPQDRQFILSSKKLLLSDSGFYLCAWRLDRRTGELFFGEGSRLTVL.

V and J are TRBV15 and TRBJ2-1; TRBD2 agrees at 8 bases. Germline V gives CDR1 LNHNV, CDR2 YYDKDF (reference sequence). The V and J ends lost 6 bases and 3 bases, in that order; junction bases with no gene match: 10. The CDR3 contains 16 residues. In DNA form, the CDR3 reads TGTGCCACCAGGGGTGGGCCGGGACTAGTCTACAATGAGCAGTTCTTC. As protein: CATRGGPGLVYNEQFF.

The sample holds a few counts of this clonotype. The gene calls are TRBV27 and TRBJ2-1, with 13 bases matching TRBD2. The germline V gene encodes CDR1 MNHEY and CDR2 SMNVEV (reference sequence). J was trimmed by 14 bases and V by 0 bases; bases with no gene match: 1. The CDR3 contains 13 residues. This chain's CDR3 is CASSLSGTSGEFF. DNA of the CDR3: TGTGCCAGCAGTTTATCGGGGACTAGCGGGGAGTTCTTC.